Sequencing of this T cell receptor (beta chain) was carried out in a study of blood T cell repertoires in COVID-19 (dated by TCRdb to about 2020). For the wider study: Samples from collaborators originated in the United States, Italy and Spain and spanned both the acute and convalescent phases of COVID-19. The prospective study material was composed of cDNA or gDNA derived from T cells, B-cell-depleted T cells, or PBMCs. The dataset comprised deeply sampled blood TCRbeta repertoires from subjects exposed to, actively infected with, or recovered from COVID-19. The repertoires were released in a freely available public database meant as a resource for research on the immune response to SARS-CoV-2. Samples came from the ongoing ImmuneRACE study (first 160 participants) plus 1,254 subjects from 6 global collaborators. Sample metadata almost always included a de-identified subject ID, COVID-19 status, age in years and sex. Where HLA class I and class II types were available, the types were taken from metadata supplied by the sample provider, not from assay-based typing.

TCRbeta CDR3 regions were amplified from genomic DNA using the immunoSEQ Assay, a bias-controlled multiplex PCR. Per the source publication's procedure: The number of nucleated cells in each sample was estimated by amplification of reference gene primers within the assay. To quantify the absolute abundance of each unique TCRbeta CDR3 rearrangement, sequence reads were collapsed and filtered. For each sample, productive Simpson clonality was calculated as the square root of Simpson's diversity index across productive rearrangements. TCRdb took over this immuneACCESS table, retaining in-frame rearrangements with V and J assigned. Such tables are incomplete; in checked studies, under half of the missing clones stem from an unresolved V gene, and the remainder is unexplained. V, J and clone size were drawn from that table, and D and trimming were deduced from the DNA. Across this sample there are approximately 120,000 clones, with 92% seen only once. Clones ranked in the top ten supply around 2.1% of the sample.

In the case of this clone: Its antigen remains undetermined. No per-base quality is available; no much larger clone lies one base away.

Results the study describes overall, beyond this receptor: The quantity of clinical and demographic metadata differed by source and by participant and was supplied without curation.

In Seattle, one collaborating source enrolled patients while the infection was active and tracked those patients longitudinally over the course of disease. Each collaborating institution followed its own protocols to collect whole blood in K2EDTA tubes. For TCRbeta analysis, collaborators shipped samples as frozen whole blood, isolated PBMCs, or DNA extracted from either of those sample types. As encoded in the germline V gene, CDR1 is SNHLY while CDR2 is FYNNEI. The CDR3, from cysteine to phenylalanine, totals 14 residues. The CDR3 DNA has 42 bases and is translated from base 1. Clipping removes 7 bases from V and 0 bases from J, with 6 as the unmatched junction base count.

This receptor chain uses TRBV2 and TRBJ2-7, and 7 junctional nucleotides match TRBD1. Sequenced sample: peripheral blood. The sequence derives from a man aged 50-60 years with COVID-19, enrolled during active disease. DNA sequence: TGTGCCAGCATCCCGGGACAGAGCTCCTACGAGCAGTACTTC. This encodes CASIPGQSSYEQYF.